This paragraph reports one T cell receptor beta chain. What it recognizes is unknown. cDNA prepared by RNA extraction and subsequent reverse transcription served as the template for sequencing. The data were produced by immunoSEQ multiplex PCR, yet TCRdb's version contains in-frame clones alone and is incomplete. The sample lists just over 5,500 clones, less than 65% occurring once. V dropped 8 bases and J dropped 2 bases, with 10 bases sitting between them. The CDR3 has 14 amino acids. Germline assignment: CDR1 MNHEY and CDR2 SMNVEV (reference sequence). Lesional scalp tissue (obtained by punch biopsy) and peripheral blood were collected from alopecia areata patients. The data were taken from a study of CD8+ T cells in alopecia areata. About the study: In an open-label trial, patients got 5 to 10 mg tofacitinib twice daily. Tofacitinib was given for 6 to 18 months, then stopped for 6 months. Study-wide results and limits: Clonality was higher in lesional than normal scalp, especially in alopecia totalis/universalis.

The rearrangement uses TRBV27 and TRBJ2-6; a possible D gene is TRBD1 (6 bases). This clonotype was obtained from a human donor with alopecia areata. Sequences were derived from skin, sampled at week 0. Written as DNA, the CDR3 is TGTGCCAGCCGACAGGAGCCTGGGGCCAACGTCCTGACTTTC. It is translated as CASRQEPGANVLTF.